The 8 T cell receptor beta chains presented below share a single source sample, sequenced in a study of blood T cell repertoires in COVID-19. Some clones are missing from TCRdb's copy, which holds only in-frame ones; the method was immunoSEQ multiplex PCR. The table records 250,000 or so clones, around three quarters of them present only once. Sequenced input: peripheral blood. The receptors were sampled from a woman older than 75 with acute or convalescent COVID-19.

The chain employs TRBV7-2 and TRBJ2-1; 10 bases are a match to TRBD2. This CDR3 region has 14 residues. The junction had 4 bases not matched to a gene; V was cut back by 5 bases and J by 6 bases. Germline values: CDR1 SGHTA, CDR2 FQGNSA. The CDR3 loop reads CASSPQRGGNEQFF. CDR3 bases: TGTGCCAGCAGCCCACAGCGGGGGGGCAATGAGCAGTTCTTC. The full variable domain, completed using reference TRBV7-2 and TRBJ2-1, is GAGVSQSPSNKVTEKGKDVELRCDPISGHTALYWYRQSLGQGLEFLIYFQGNSAPDKSGLPSDRFSAERTGGSVSTLTIQRTQQEDSAVYLCASSPQRGGNEQFFGPGTRLTVL.

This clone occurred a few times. CDR3 sequence reads: CASSRFYSYEQYF. DNA of the CDR3: TGTGCCAGCAGTCGGTTTTACTCCTACGAGCAGTACTTC. This chain connects TRBV27 to TRBJ2-7; the D is unclear. The germline CDR1 and CDR2 sequences are MNHEY and SMNVEV (reference sequence). CDR3 size: 13 residues. V was shortened by 5 bases and J by 0 bases, with 8 bases between the two germline ends.

For the CDR3, the DNA is TGTGCCAGCACCTACCCTTTACCGGGACTTTCCTACGAGCAGTACTTC. The encoded protein is CASTYPLPGLSYEQYF. The chain recombines TRBV21-1 with TRBJ2-7; the D call in the table, TRBD2, was not verified against the DNA. TRBV21-1 corresponds to a pseudogene. This CDR3 has 16 amino acids.

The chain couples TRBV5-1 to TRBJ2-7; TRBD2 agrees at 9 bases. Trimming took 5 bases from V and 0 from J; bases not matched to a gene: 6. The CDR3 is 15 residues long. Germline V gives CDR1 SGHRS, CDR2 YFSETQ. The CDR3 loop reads CASRNSGGSSYEQYF. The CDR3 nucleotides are TGCGCCAGCAGAAACAGCGGGGGGAGCTCCTACGAGCAGTACTTC.

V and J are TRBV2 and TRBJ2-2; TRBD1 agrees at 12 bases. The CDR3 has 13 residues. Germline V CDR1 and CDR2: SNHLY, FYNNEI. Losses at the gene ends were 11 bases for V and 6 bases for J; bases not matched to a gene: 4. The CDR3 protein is CAGGTGGSGELFF. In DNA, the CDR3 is TGTGCCGGGGGGACAGGGGGCTCCGGGGAGCTGTTTTTT.

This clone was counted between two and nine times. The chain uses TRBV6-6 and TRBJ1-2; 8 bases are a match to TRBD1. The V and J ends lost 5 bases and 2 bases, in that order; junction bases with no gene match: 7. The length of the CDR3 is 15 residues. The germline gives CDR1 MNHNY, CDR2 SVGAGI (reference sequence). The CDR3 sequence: CASSPRTGLNYGYTF. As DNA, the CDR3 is TGTGCCAGCAGTCCGAGGACAGGGTTAAACTATGGCTACACCTTC.

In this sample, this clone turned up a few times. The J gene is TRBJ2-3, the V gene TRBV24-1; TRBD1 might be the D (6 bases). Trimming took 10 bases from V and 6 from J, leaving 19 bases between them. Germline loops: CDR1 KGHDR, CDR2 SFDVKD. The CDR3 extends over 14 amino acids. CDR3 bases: TGTGCCACGGGCCCCAAACAGGGCGAGGATACGCAGTATTTT. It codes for CATGPKQGEDTQYF.

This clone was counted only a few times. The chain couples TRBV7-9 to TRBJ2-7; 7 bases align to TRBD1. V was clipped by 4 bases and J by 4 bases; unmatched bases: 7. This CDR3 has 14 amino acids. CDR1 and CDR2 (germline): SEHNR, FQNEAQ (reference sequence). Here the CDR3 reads CASSSTGWRYEQYF. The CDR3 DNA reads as TGTGCCAGCAGCTCGACAGGGTGGAGGTACGAGCAGTACTTC.